The entry that follows covers one T cell receptor (beta chain) sequence. What it binds is unknown. Deep was the level at which the assay was run. Some 32,000 T cell genomes, or roughly 200 ng DNA, went into the sorted-subset replicate PCRs. Libraries were prepared by immunoSEQ multiplex PCR; TCRdb keeps only in-frame clonotypes and omits some of them. The sample shows around 600,000 clones, around 95% of them seen only once. These data belong to a study of shared clonotypes between healthy human individuals. Findings and limits, study-wide: Non-shared clonotypes were found to have lower generation probabilities than the clonotypes that were shared by all four of the sorted-subset donors.

The CDR3 spans 15 residues. V lost 2 bases, J lost 6 bases, and 16 bases lay in between. Germline CDR1 and CDR2: MNHNS and SASEGT. CD8 cells regarded as naive lacked CD45RO, were positively chosen for CCR7, and omitted terminally differentiated effector memory CD45RA+ cells. The sequence was collected from a woman aged 30 to 39 in good health. Material: naive CD8+ T cells sorted from blood. The chain carries TRBV6-1 and TRBJ2-5, with a tentative D call TRBD1 (6 bases). Here the CDR3 reads CASSEMGQGLKTQYF. DNA for the CDR3: TGTGCCAGCAGTGAAATGGGGCAGGGGCTTAAGACCCAGTACTTC.